The clone carrying this T cell receptor beta chain was seen only once. These data come from a study of cytomegalovirus exposure and HLA in healthy donors. Study overall: Among the 400 or so donors who were genotyped, approximately 84% fell in the genetic ancestry cluster that is associated with self-reported Caucasian donors.

This PCR relied on a set of 60 Vbeta primers and 13 Jbeta primers. Assay: immunoSEQ multiplex PCR; the TCRdb copy retains only in-frame clones and omits some. The profile shows some 180,000 clones, around 75% of them singletons. V was pared by 3 bases and J by 6 bases, with 16 bases between. The germline V gene has CDR1 MDHEN and CDR2 SYDVKM. The CDR3 sequence is 15 residues long. The sequenced sample consisted of PBMCs. This sequence joins TRBV28 and TRBJ2-3; D gene ambiguous. This clonotype was sampled from a male donor in good health and CMV-seronegative. The CDR3 here is CASSFPQAVSDTQYF. CDR3 coding DNA: TGTGCCAGCAGTTTTCCCCAGGCAGTCTCTGATACGCAGTATTTT.